The 29 T cell receptor beta chains listed next were all sequenced from one sample in a study of cytomegalovirus exposure and HLA in healthy donors. Some clones are missing from TCRdb's copy, which holds only in-frame ones; the method was immunoSEQ multiplex PCR. The sample carries about 360,000 clones, 86% recorded once. Sequenced material: PBMCs. The receptors shown here come from a woman aged 18-29 years in good health and CMV-seronegative.

The chain recombines TRBV5-1 with TRBJ2-7; no reliable D call. Germline CDR1 and CDR2: SGHRS and YFSETQ. The CDR3 length is 15 residues. The V and J ends lost 0 bases and 7 bases respectively, with 17 bases between them. CDR3 residues: CASSLGTASQREQYF. DNA of the CDR3: TGCGCCAGCAGCTTGGGTACGGCGTCCCAGCGAGAGCAGTACTTC.

The chain combines TRBV2 with TRBJ2-3, with 9 bases identical to TRBD1. Looked up from germline, CDR1 is SNHLY and CDR2 is FYNNEI. The CDR3 is 16 amino acids. V gave up 6 bases and J gave up 0 bases; unmatched junction bases: 7. In DNA, the CDR3 is TGTGCCAGCAGGGCCCGGACAGGGGATAGCACAGATACGCAGTATTTT. It codes for CASRARTGDSTDTQYF.

The chain joins TRBV6-5 to TRBJ2-3, with 11 bases aligning to TRBD1. There are 14 residues in the CDR3. The J segment lost 4 bases and the V segment lost 5 bases, leaving 2 bases of the junction unmatched. Germline V gene sequence: CDR1 MNHEY, CDR2 SVGAGI. CDR3 amino acids: CASSEGQGADTQYF. DNA for the CDR3: TGTGCCAGCAGTGAGGGACAGGGGGCAGATACGCAGTATTTT.

J is TRBJ2-3 and V is TRBV6-1, with TRBD1 matching over 8 bases. The CDR3 has 15 residues. Trimming removed 1 base from V and 5 bases from J; junction bases left unmatched: 5. Per germline, CDR1 MNHNS and CDR2 SASEGT. CDR3 residues: CASSEEGQGLDTQYF. DNA of the CDR3: TGTGCCAGCAGTGAAGAAGGACAGGGCCTAGATACGCAGTATTTT.

The V call is TRBV28, the J call TRBJ2-7; D gene uncertain. Germline CDR1 and CDR2: MDHEN and SYDVKM. The V end was cut by 5 bases, the J end by 1 base, with 15 bases between. The length of the CDR3 is 15 residues. CDR3 nucleotides: TGTGCCAGCAGTCGCCCCTCCGCTAGTTCCTACGAGCAGTACTTC. It yields the protein CASSRPSASSYEQYF.

The chain combines TRBV6-6 with TRBJ1-6; 9 positions match TRBD1. The trim removed 6 bases at V and 13 bases at J, leaving 4 bases unmatched. The CDR3 is 12 residues long. The germline V gene has CDR1 MNHNY and CDR2 SVGAGI (reference sequence). As DNA, the CDR3 is TGTGCCAGCAGCCGAGACAGGGGGCCCCTCCACTTT. Residues: CASSRDRGPLHF.

The table lists this clone with a count of one. V gene TRBV5-1 combines with J gene TRBJ2-2, with 10 nucleotides matching TRBD2. This CDR3 region has 19 residues. Unmatched junction bases numbered 16, after V lost 4 bases and J lost 4 bases. Germline assignment: CDR1 SGHRS and CDR2 YFSETQ. The CDR3 reads CASSPLPPFSGGSTGELFF. The CDR3 DNA follows: TGCGCCAGCAGCCCATTGCCCCCTTTTAGCGGGGGGTCCACCGGGGAGCTGTTTTTT.

The genes are TRBV19 and TRBJ2-1; 13 nucleotides agree with TRBD2. The CDR3 contains 15 residues. Trimming at V came to 4 bases and at J to 9 bases, leaving 6 bases not matched to a gene. Germline V gene data show CDR1 as LNHDA and CDR2 as SQIVND (reference sequence). The CDR3 protein is CASSRTSGRPSEQFF. CDR3 nucleotides: TGTGCCAGTAGTAGGACTAGCGGGAGACCTAGTGAGCAGTTCTTC.

The chain recombines TRBV27 with TRBJ2-2, with 7 bases identical to TRBD1. The V gene's germline CDR1 is MNHEY and CDR2 SMNVEV (reference sequence). V was pared by 2 bases and J by 2 bases, with 11 bases of the junction left unmatched. This CDR3 spans 18 amino acids. CDR3 amino acids: CASSLISRGPRNTGELFF. DNA of the CDR3: TGTGCCAGCAGTTTAATCTCGAGGGGGCCGCGTAACACCGGGGAGCTGTTTTTT.

V usage is TRBV29-1 and J usage is TRBJ2-7; weak D call: TRBD2 (5 bases). CDR3 length: 13 residues. V shed 8 bases and J shed 0 bases, with 14 bases lying between them. Germline V lookup: CDR1 SQVTM, CDR2 ANQGSEA. CDR3 sequence (DNA): TGCAGCACCTCTAGCAATAGCTCCTACGAGCAGTACTTC. It is translated as CSTSSNSSYEQYF.

The sample holds one count of this clone. This chain connects TRBV15 to TRBJ2-3, with D perhaps TRBD2 (5 bases). This CDR3 has 15 residues. Trimming pared 2 bases from V and 2 bases from J, leaving 11 bases between. Germline CDR1 and CDR2: LNHNV and YYDKDF (reference sequence). CDR3 sequence reads: CATSRLREATDTQYF. CDR3 sequence (DNA): TGTGCCACCAGCAGACTCCGGGAAGCCACAGATACGCAGTATTTT.

The CDR3 here is CASSHSSLRGTPDTQYF. In DNA, the CDR3 is TGTGCCAGCAGCCATTCCAGCCTTAGGGGGACCCCAGATACGCAGTATTTT. The chain employs TRBV4-2 and TRBJ2-3; perhaps TRBD1 as D (6 bases). Germline-derived CDR1 and CDR2 are LGHNA and YNFKEQ. Trimming pared 3 bases from V and 4 bases from J, leaving 20 bases between. The CDR3 is 17 amino acids.

The chain links TRBV27 to TRBJ2-7; 16 nucleotides match TRBD2. The V gene end was trimmed by 0 bases and the J gene end by 4 bases; junction bases not matched to a gene: 15. CDR1 and CDR2 (germline): MNHEY, SMNVEV (reference sequence). This CDR3 is 21 amino acids long. The CDR3: CASSLSGTGGLAGGPKYEQYF. The CDR3 DNA reads as TGTGCCAGCAGTTTATCCGGGACGGGGGGACTAGCGGGAGGGCCGAAGTACGAGCAGTACTTC.

The chain joins TRBV28 to TRBJ1-5, with TRBD1 identical over 9 bases. The germline V gene has CDR1 MDHEN and CDR2 SYDVKM. CDR3 length: 17 residues. Trimming removed 4 bases from V and 0 bases from J; junction bases left unmatched: 7. DNA of the CDR3: TGTGCCAGCAGTTCGTCTGGGACAGGGTATAGCAATCAGCCCCAGCATTTT. It is translated as CASSSSGTGYSNQPQHF.

The J gene is TRBJ2-7, the V gene TRBV11-2; 10 nucleotides line up with TRBD1. The CDR3 spans 17 residues. Germline V gene sequence: CDR1 SGHAT, CDR2 FQNNGV. Trimming cost V 5 bases and J 0 bases; bases outside gene matches: 10. The DNA for the CDR3 is TGTGCCAGCAGCCAGACAGGGGGCTCCTATATCTCCTACGAGCAGTACTTC. Its protein product is CASSQTGGSYISYEQYF.

In this sample, this clone turned up a few times. The conserved phenylalanine or tryptophan normally closing the CDR3 is absent here, so this likely arose from a read error. The limits of the CDR3 on the DNA are not certain, so only TCRdb's listed CDR3 is given. V gene TRBV27 combines with J gene TRBJ2-7; the D call of TRBD1 is as the table states it, not checked on the DNA. The CDR3 sequence runs 10 residues, both termini included. CDR1 is MNHEY, CDR2 SMNVEV, per germline (reference sequence). CDR3 loop: CASSLSKDSN.

This chain uses TRBV25-1 with TRBJ2-1; the D gene is possibly TRBD1 (6 bases). Trimming stripped 2 bases from V and 2 bases from J, with 7 bases between. This CDR3 comprises 14 residues. Germline V gives CDR1 MGHDK, CDR2 SYGVNS. CDR3: CASSERTAYNEQFF. CDR3 nucleotides: TGTGCCAGCAGTGAAAGGACAGCCTACAATGAGCAGTTCTTC. The full variable domain, rest sourced from reference TRBV25-1 and TRBJ2-1, is EADIYQTPRYLVIGTGKKITLECSQTMGHDKMYWYQQDPGMELHLIHYSYGVNSTEKGDLSSESTVSRIRTEHFPLTLESARPSHTSQYLCASSERTAYNEQFFGPGTRLTVL.

The chain's CDR3 is CASSQVQGTTGELFF. CDR3 DNA sequence: TGCGCCAGCAGCCAAGTCCAGGGGACCACCGGGGAGCTGTTTTTT. The chain uses TRBV4-1 and TRBJ2-2; tentative D call: TRBD1 (6 bases). The germline gives CDR1 MGHRA, CDR2 YSYEKL. Trimming removed 1 base from V and 4 bases from J, with 10 bases in between. The CDR3 runs 15 residues.

The count of this clone is one. The chain employs TRBV7-2 and TRBJ2-3, with 11 bases fitting TRBD2. Germline V gene lookup returns CDR1 SGHTA and CDR2 FQGNSA. The CDR3 totals 15 residues. V dropped 5 bases and J dropped 4; count of bases not matched to a gene: 5. CDR3 in amino acids: CASSRSGGGADTQYF. DNA for the CDR3: TGTGCCAGCAGCCGTAGCGGGGGGGGCGCAGATACGCAGTATTTT. The full variable domain, completed using reference TRBV7-2 and TRBJ2-3, is GAGVSQSPSNKVTEKGKDVELRCDPISGHTALYWYRQSLGQGLEFLIYFQGNSAPDKSGLPSDRFSAERTGGSVSTLTIQRTQQEDSAVYLCASSRSGGGADTQYFGPGTRLTVL.

This chain joins TRBV19 and TRBJ1-5; 7 bases align to TRBD1. This CDR3 is 14 amino acids long. The V gene's germline CDR1 is LNHDA and CDR2 SQIVND (reference sequence). The V segment lost 6 bases and the J segment 6 bases; nucleotides outside the gene matches: 8. This CDR3 is CASSPMRGPQPQHF. In nucleotides, the CDR3 is TGTGCCAGTAGCCCCATGAGGGGGCCTCAGCCCCAGCATTTT.

This clone was seen just once. V usage is TRBV5-1 and J usage is TRBJ2-3, with 13 positions matching TRBD2. Germline CDR1 reads SGHRS; CDR2 reads YFSETQ. This CDR3 has 16 amino acids. The trim removed 4 bases at V and 1 base at J, leaving 3 bases unmatched. The DNA for the CDR3 is TGCGCCAGCAGCCCCGGGACTAGCGGGGGCACAGATACGCAGTATTTT. Translated, it gives CASSPGTSGGTDTQYF.

V gene TRBV7-2 combines with J gene TRBJ2-1; 8 nucleotides agree with TRBD2. The CDR3 spans 15 residues. Germline CDR1 reads SGHTA; CDR2 reads FQGNSA. Trimming took 0 bases from V and 5 from J; bases not matched to a gene: 3. The CDR3 DNA reads TGTGCCAGCAGCTTAGCTAGCGGGACGAACAATGAGCAGTTCTTC. This sequence encodes CASSLASGTNNEQFF.

This clone was seen just once. The J gene is TRBJ2-7, the V gene TRBV5-1; unclear D gene. Germline V CDR1 and CDR2: SGHRS, YFSETQ. CDR3 length: 14 amino acids. V lost 0 bases, J lost 2 bases, and 9 bases lay in between. This chain's CDR3 is CASSLVAEAYEQYF. Written as DNA, the CDR3 is TGCGCCAGCAGCTTGGTGGCAGAAGCCTACGAGCAGTACTTC.

This chain links TRBV5-1 with TRBJ2-1; 8 positions agree with TRBD1. Looked up from germline, CDR1 is SGHRS and CDR2 is YFSETQ. This CDR3 has 16 residues. V dropped 0 bases and J dropped 2; count of bases not matched to a gene: 4. The CDR3 loop reads CASSLGQGAAYNEQFF. The DNA for the CDR3 is TGCGCCAGCAGCTTGGGGCAGGGGGCGGCCTACAATGAGCAGTTCTTC.

The rearrangement uses TRBV21-1 and TRBJ1-6; the table's D call, TRBD1, was not checked against the DNA. TRBV21-1 is given as a pseudogene. The CDR3 loop spans 17 amino acids. CDR3 residues: CASSKERSGTVGSPLHF. The CDR3 DNA follows: TGTGCCAGCAGCAAAGAGCGATCCGGGACAGTGGGATCACCCCTCCACTTT.

The chain recombines TRBV18 with TRBJ2-3, with 9 positions matching TRBD2. Per germline, CDR1 KGHSH and CDR2 LQKENI. The CDR3 has 14 residues. The V and J ends lost 5 bases and 5 bases, in that order; junction bases with no gene match: 5. CDR3 residues: CASSKRGALDTQYF. The CDR3 region has the DNA TGTGCCAGCTCAAAGCGGGGGGCACTAGATACGCAGTATTTT.

The chain recombines TRBV6-1 with TRBJ2-7; D is unresolved. Germline CDR1 is MNHNS and CDR2 is SASEGT. V lost 0 bases and J lost 3, with 12 bases in between. This CDR3 contains 15 residues. In nucleotides, the CDR3 is TGTGCCAGCAGTGAAGCTTACGACATTGTCTACGAGCAGTACTTC. Protein product: CASSEAYDIVYEQYF.

The table lists this clone with a count of one. The V call is TRBV28, the J call TRBJ2-7; D gene uncertain. The germline V gene has CDR1 MDHEN and CDR2 SYDVKM. The CDR3 is 14 amino acids. Trimming took 1 base from V and 2 from J, leaving 9 bases between them. CDR3 loop: CASSLSRFPYEQYF. The CDR3 DNA follows: TGTGCCAGCAGTTTATCACGGTTCCCCTACGAGCAGTACTTC.

DNA of the CDR3: TGTGCCAGCAGCCCTCGGGAGGGCACCTACGAGCAGTACTTC. This codes for CASSPREGTYEQYF. The J gene is TRBJ2-7, the V gene TRBV25-1, with TRBD2 matching over 8 bases. Germline V CDR1 and CDR2: MGHDK, SYGVNS. With 6 bases clipped from V and 2 bases from J, the junction kept 6 bases outside the gene matches. The CDR3 loop spans 14 amino acids.